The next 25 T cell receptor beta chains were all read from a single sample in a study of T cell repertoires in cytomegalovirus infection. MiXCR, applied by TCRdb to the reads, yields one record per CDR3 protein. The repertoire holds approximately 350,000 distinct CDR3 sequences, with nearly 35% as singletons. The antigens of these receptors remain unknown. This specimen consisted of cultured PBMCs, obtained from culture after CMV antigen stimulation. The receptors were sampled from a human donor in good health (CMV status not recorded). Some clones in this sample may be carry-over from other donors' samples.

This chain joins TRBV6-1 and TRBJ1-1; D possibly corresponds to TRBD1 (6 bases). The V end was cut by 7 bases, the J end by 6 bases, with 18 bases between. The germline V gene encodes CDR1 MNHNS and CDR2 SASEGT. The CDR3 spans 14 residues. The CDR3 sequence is CASTEAPGVPEAFF. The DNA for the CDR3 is TGTGCCAGCACCGAAGCTCCAGGGGTCCCTGAAGCTTTCTTT.

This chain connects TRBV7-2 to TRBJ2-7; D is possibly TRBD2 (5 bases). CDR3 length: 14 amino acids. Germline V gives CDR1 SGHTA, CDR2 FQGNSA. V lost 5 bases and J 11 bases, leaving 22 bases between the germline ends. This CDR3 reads CASSPGLFGASEYF. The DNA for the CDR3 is TGTGCCAGCAGCCCAGGACTCTTCGGCGCCAGCGAGTACTTC.

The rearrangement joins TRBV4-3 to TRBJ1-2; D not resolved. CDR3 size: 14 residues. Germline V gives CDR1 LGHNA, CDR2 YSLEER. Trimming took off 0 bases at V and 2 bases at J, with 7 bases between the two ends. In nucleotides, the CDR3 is TGCGCCAGCAGCCAAGATGGGCAGAACTATGGCTACACCTTC. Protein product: CASSQDGQNYGYTF.

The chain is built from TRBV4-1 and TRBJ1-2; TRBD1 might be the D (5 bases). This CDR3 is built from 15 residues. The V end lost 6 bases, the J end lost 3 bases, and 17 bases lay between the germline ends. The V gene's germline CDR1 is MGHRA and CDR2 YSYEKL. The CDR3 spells CASSAGPGNYYGYTF. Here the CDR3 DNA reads TGCGCCAGCAGTGCAGGCCCAGGGAACTACTATGGCTACACCTTC.

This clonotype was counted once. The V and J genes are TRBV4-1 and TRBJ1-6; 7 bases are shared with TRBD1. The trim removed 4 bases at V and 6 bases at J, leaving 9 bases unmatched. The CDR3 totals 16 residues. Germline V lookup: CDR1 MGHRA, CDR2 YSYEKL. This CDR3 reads CASSRQPGQPNSPLHF. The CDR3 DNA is TGCGCCAGCAGCCGTCAGCCGGGACAGCCTAATTCACCCCTCCACTTT.

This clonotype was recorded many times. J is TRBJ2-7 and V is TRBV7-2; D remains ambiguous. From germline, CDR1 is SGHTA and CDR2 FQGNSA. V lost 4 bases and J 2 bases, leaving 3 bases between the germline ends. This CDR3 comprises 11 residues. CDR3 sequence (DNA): TGTGCCAGCAGCTCGACCTACGAGCAGTACTTC. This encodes CASSSTYEQYF. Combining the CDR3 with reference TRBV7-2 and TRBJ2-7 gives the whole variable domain GAGVSQSPSNKVTEKGKDVELRCDPISGHTALYWYRQSLGQGLEFLIYFQGNSAPDKSGLPSDRFSAERTGGSVSTLTIQRTQQEDSAVYLCASSSTYEQYFGPGTRLTVT.

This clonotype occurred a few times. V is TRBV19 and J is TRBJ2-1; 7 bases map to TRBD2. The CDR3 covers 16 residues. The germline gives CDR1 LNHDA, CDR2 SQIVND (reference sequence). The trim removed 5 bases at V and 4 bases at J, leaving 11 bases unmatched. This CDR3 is CASSLTGGPPYNEQFF. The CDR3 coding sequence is TGTGCCAGTAGTCTAACGGGAGGCCCCCCTTACAATGAGCAGTTCTTC.

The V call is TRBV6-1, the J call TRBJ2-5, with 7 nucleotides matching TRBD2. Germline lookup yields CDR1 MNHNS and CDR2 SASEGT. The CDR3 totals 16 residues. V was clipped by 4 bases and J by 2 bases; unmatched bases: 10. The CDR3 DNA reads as TGTGCCAGCAGTGTAGCGCCGGCGGGGGTACAAGAGACCCAGTACTTC. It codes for CASSVAPAGVQETQYF.

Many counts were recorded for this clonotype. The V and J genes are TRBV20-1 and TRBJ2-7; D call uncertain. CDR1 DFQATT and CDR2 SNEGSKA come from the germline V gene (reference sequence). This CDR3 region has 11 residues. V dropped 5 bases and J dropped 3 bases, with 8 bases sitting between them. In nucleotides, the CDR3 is TGCAGTGCTCGAAGCATCTACGAGCAGTACTTC. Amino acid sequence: CSARSIYEQYF.

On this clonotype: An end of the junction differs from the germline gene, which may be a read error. CDR3 DNA sequence: TGTGCCAGCAGAGAAGCACCTAACAACCAGGGACGCTATGGCTACACCTTC. Translating gives CASREAPNNQGRYGYTF. This chain connects TRBV6-1 to TRBJ1-2; D may be TRBD1 (5 bases). Germline CDR1 is MNHNS and CDR2 is SASEGT. There are 17 residues in the CDR3.

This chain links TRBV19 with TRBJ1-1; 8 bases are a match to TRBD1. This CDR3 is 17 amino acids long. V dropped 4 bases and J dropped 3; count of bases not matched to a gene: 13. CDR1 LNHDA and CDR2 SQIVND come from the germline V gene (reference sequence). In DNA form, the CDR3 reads TGTGCCAGTAGTACCTACCAGGACAGGGCAAGGGACACTGAAGCTTTCTTT. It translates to CASSTYQDRARDTEAFF.

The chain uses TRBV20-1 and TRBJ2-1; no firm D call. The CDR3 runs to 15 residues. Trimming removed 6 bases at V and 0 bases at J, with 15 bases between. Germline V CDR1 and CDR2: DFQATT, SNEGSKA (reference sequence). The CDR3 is CSASNVAGSYNEQFF. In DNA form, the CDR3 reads TGCAGTGCCTCAAATGTAGCAGGCTCCTACAATGAGCAGTTCTTC.

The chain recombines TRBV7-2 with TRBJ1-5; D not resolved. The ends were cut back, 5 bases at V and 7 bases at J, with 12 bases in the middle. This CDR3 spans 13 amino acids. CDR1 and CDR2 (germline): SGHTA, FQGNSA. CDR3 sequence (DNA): TGTGCCAGCAGCGGGGTGCCGGAGCAGCCCCAGCATTTT. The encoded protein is CASSGVPEQPQHF.

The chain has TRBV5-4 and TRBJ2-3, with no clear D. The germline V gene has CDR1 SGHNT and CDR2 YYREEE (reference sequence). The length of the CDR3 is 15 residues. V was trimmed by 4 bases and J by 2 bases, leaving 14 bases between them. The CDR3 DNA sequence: TGTGCCAGCAGCGTCACTGCTACCTTCACAGATACGCAGTATTTT. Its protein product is CASSVTATFTDTQYF.

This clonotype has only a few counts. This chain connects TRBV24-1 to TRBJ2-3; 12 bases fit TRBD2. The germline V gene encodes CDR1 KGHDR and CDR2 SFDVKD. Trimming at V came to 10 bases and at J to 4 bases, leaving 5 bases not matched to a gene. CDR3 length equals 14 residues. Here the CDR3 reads CATMTSGSSDTQYF. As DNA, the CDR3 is TGTGCCACTATGACTAGCGGGAGTTCAGATACGCAGTATTTT.

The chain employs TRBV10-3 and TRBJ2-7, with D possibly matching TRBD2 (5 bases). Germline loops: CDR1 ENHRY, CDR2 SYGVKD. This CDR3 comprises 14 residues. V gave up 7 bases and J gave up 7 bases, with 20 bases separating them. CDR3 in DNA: TGTGCCATCACCCCCGGACTTGGTCTTAAGGAGCAGTACTTC. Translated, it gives CAITPGLGLKEQYF.

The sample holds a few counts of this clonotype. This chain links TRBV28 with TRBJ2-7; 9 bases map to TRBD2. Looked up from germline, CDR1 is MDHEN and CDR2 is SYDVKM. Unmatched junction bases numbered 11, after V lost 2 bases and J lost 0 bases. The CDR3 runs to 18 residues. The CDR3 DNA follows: TGTGCCAGCAGTTTAGATGGGCTAGCGGGACGGAGCTCCTACGAGCAGTACTTC. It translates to CASSLDGLAGRSSYEQYF.

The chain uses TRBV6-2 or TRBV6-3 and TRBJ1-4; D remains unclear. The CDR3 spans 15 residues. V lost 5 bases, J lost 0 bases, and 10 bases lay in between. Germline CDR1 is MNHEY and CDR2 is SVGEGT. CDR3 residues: CASSPMRTTNEKLFF. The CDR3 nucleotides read TGTGCCAGCAGTCCCATGAGGACAACTAATGAAAAACTGTTTTTT.

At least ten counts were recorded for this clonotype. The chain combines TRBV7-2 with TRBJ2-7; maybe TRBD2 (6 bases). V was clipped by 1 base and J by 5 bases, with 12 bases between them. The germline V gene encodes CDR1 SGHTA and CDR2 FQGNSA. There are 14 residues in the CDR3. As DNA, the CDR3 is TGTGCCAGCAGCTTAGGGAGGGACTCGAACGAGCAGTACGTC. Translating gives CASSLGRDSNEQYV.

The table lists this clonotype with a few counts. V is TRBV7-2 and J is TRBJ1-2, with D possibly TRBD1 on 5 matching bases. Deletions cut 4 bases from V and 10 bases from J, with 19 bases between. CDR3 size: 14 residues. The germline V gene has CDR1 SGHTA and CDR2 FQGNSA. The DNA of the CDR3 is TGTGCCAGCAGCTCCTGGAGCAGGGAGACTGACTACACCTTC. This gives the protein CASSSWSRETDYTF.

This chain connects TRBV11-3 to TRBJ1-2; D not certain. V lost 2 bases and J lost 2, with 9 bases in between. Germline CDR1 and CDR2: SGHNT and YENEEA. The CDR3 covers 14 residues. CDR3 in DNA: TGTGCCAGCAGCTTACGGGCTTGGAACTATGGCTACACCTTC. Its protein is CASSLRAWNYGYTF.

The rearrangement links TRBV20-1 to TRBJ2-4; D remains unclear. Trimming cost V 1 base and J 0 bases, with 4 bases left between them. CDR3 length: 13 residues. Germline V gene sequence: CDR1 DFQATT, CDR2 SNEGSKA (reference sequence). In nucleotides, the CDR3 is TGCAGTGCTAGAGCCCTAGCCAAAAACATTCAGTACTTC. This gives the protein CSARALAKNIQYF.

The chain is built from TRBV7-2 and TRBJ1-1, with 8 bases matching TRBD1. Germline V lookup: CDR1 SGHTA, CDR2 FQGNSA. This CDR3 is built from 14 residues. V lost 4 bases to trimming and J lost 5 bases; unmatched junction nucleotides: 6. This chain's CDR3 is CASSYGQGRTEAFF. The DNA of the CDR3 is TGTGCCAGCAGCTACGGACAGGGTAGGACTGAAGCTTTCTTT.

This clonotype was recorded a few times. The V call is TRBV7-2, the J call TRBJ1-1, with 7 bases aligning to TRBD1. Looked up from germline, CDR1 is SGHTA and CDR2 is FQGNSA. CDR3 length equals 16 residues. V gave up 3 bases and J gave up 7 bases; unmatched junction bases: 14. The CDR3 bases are TGTGCCAGCAGCTTCAAAACCGGGACAGAGCCCCGTGAAGCTTTCTTT. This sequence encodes CASSFKTGTEPREAFF. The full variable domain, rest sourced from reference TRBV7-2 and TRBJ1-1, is GAGVSQSPSNKVTEKGKDVELRCDPISGHTALYWYRQSLGQGLEFLIYFQGNSAPDKSGLPSDRFSAERTGGSVSTLTIQRTQQEDSAVYLCASSFKTGTEPREAFFGQGTRLTVV.

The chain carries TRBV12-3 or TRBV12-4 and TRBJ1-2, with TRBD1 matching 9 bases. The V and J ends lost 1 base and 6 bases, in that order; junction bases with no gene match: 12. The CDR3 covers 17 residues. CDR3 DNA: TGTGCCAGCAGTTTAGATTCTATGTTGGGGACAGGGCATGGCTACACCTTC. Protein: CASSLDSMLGTGHGYTF.